Listed below are T cell receptor beta chains from one sample, sequenced in a study of cytomegalovirus exposure and HLA in healthy donors. Method: immunoSEQ multiplex PCR; TCRdb's copy keeps in-frame clones and lacks some. The repertoire holds 110,000 to 150,000 clones, with 80% as singletons. The sequencing sample was made of PBMCs. The receptor source for this set is a man in his forties or fifties in good health and CMV-seronegative. Both conserved end residues are part of each CDR3. The order of the fields is V gene, clone size, J gene, D gene, CDR3 DNA, CDR3 protein. D genes are given only for firm matches. Size is stated for part of the rows, as once, few or many counts, or as a class when the clone is expanded.

TRBV21-1	NA	TRBJ2-7	NA	TGTGCCAGCAGCAAACGACAGGGAAGATACGAGCAGTACTTC	CASSKRQGRYEQYF
TRBV4-1	NA	TRBJ2-7	TRBD1	TGCGCCAGCAGCCAAGGACAGGGGCCCTCCTACGAGCAGTACTTC	CASSQGQGPSYEQYF
TRBV6-1	NA	TRBJ2-5	NA	TGTGCCAGCAGTGCCCCCTCAGGGGCGGGAGAGACCCAGTACTTC	CASSAPSGAGETQYF
TRBV9	NA	TRBJ2-3	NA	TGTGCCAGCAGGGCGGGGGCGAGCACAGATACGCAGTATTTT	CASRAGASTDTQYF
TRBV7-2	NA	TRBJ1-2	NA	TGTGCCAGCAGCTTAGGAAGAGAGGCCTATGGCTACACCTTC	CASSLGREAYGYTF
TRBV13	NA	TRBJ2-5	TRBD2	TGTGCCAGCAGCCCAGAGGGAGCGGGGGGGCGGACCCAGTACTTC	CASSPEGAGGRTQYF
TRBV18	NA	TRBJ1-1	NA	TGTGCCAGCTCACCTAAAGGGGGGGTTGAAGCTTTCTTT	CASSPKGGVEAFF
TRBV4-3	NA	TRBJ1-6	NA	TGCGCCAGCAGCCAAACAGGCTCCTATAATTCACCCCTCCACTTT	CASSQTGSYNSPLHF
TRBV19	NA	TRBJ1-4	TRBD1	TGTGCCACCCAGGACAGGGGAGGAGAGGAAAAACTGTTTTTT	CATQDRGGEEKLFF
TRBV18	once	TRBJ2-7	NA	TGTGCCAGCTCACCACAGGACGGGACCTACGAGCAGTACTTC	CASSPQDGTYEQYF
TRBV30	NA	TRBJ2-7	NA	TGTGCCTGGAAAGTCGGCCGGGGTTTTTACGAGCAGTACTTC	CAWKVGRGFYEQYF
TRBV6-1	NA	TRBJ2-7	TRBD1	TGTGCCAGCAGTGAAGGGGGGACAGGGACCTACGAGCAGTACTTC	CASSEGGTGTYEQYF
TRBV5-1	NA	TRBJ2-3	NA	TGCGCCAGCAGCATAGACAGCTCTAGCACAGATACGCAGTATTTT	CASSIDSSSTDTQYF
TRBV7-9	NA	TRBJ2-5	NA	TGTGCCAGCAGCTTAGCGCGGGACGGCCAAGAGACCCAGTACTTC	CASSLARDGQETQYF
TRBV9	NA	TRBJ2-7	NA	TGTGCCAGCAGCGTAGCCACAGGCACCTACGAGCAGTACTTC	CASSVATGTYEQYF
TRBV7-2	NA	TRBJ1-3	NA	TGTGCCAGCAGCTTAGCGGGGGCCTCTGGAAACACCATATATTTT	CASSLAGASGNTIYF
TRBV4-1	few	TRBJ1-1	NA	TGCGCCAGCCAGGGAATGAACACTGAAGCTTTCTTT	CASQGMNTEAFF
TRBV5-4	NA	TRBJ1-6	NA	TGTGCCAGCCACAGGGCGAGTATTGACCCCAATTCACCCCTCCACTTT	CASHRASIDPNSPLHF
TRBV2	NA	TRBJ2-3	TRBD2	TGTGCCAGCGGACCCACGGGGGGGTTGGGAGATACGCAGTATTTT	CASGPTGGLGDTQYF
TRBV28	NA	TRBJ2-6	TRBD2	TGTGCCAGCAGTCCCCTAGCGGGGGGCGATGGGGCCAACGTCCTGACTTTC	CASSPLAGGDGANVLTF
TRBV7-2	NA	TRBJ2-7	NA	TGTACCACCGAGGACCTAGACAGCTCCTACGAGCAGTACTTC	CTTEDLDSSYEQYF
TRBV7-2	NA	TRBJ2-7	TRBD2	TGTGCCAGCAGCCGGGGGGGCTACGAGCAGTACTTC	CASSRGGYEQYF
TRBV10-3	once	TRBJ2-5	TRBD2	TGTGCCATCAGTGTTTCAAGCGGGGGCAACCAAGAGACCCAGTACTTC	CAISVSSGGNQETQYF
TRBV5-6	once	TRBJ2-5	TRBD1	TGTGCCAGCAGCAAGACAGGGACGGGGAGCGAGACCCAGTACTTC	CASSKTGTGSETQYF
TRBV5-6	NA	TRBJ2-7	NA	TGTGCCAGCAGCTTAGAGGGAGCGTCCTACGAGCAGTACTTC	CASSLEGASYEQYF
TRBV19	NA	TRBJ1-5	NA	TGTGCCAGTAGTCCCCGTAATCAGCCCCAGCATTTT	CASSPRNQPQHF
TRBV29-1	once	TRBJ1-2	TRBD1	TGCAGCGTTGAAGATGTAGGACAGGACGGCTACACCTTC	CSVEDVGQDGYTF
TRBV25-1	once	TRBJ2-3	TRBD1	TGTGCCAGCAGTGAAAGACAGGGGCGCACAGATACGCAGTATTTT	CASSERQGRTDTQYF
TRBV30	NA	TRBJ2-7	NA	TGTGCCTGGAGTTCCGTCGGACAATTCTTCTACGAGCAGTACTTC	CAWSSVGQFFYEQYF
TRBV6-5	NA	TRBJ2-5	TRBD2	TGTGCCAGCAGTTCGGGGGGGGAGGAGACCCAGTACTTC	CASSSGGEETQYF
TRBV2	NA	TRBJ2-1	NA	TGTGCCAGCAGCGACAGACAGGCCTTTGGGGAGCAGTTCTTC	CASSDRQAFGEQFF
TRBV29-1	NA	TRBJ2-3	NA	TGCAGCGTTGAAAGGGCAGGGAGCACAGATACGCAGTATTTT	CSVERAGSTDTQYF
TRBV27	NA	TRBJ2-7	TRBD2	TGTGCCAGCAGTCCAGGACTAGCGGGGGGCTACACAGAACGATACGAGCAGTACTTC	CASSPGLAGGYTERYEQYF
TRBV19	NA	TRBJ2-7	NA	TGTGCCAGTAGTCGAGAGAGCTCCTACGAGCAGTACTTC	CASSRESSYEQYF
TRBV5-1	once	TRBJ1-2	NA	TGCGCCAGCAGCTTGGTAGGGGGATACTATGGCTACACCTTC	CASSLVGGYYGYTF
TRBV2	NA	TRBJ2-7	NA	TGTGCCAGCGCTTTCCGAGGCAGAGTCTACGAGCAGTACTTC	CASAFRGRVYEQYF
TRBV6-4	NA	TRBJ1-6	NA	TGTGCCAGCAGTGAACTCGGCAGGGGTAATTCACCCCTCCACTTT	CASSELGRGNSPLHF
TRBV10-3	NA	TRBJ1-1	NA	TGTGCCATCAGTAACCGGGACATCGGCACTGAAGCTTTCTTT	CAISNRDIGTEAFF
TRBV4-3	NA	TRBJ1-2	TRBD1	TGCGCCAGCAGCCAGCGGGACAGGGCTATCTATGGCTACACCTTC	CASSQRDRAIYGYTF
TRBV10-1	NA	TRBJ2-7	NA	TGCGCCACCTCTGAGGCTCCTAGCTCCTACGAGCAGTACTTC	CATSEAPSSYEQYF